This T cell receptor (beta chain) is from a study of cytomegalovirus exposure and HLA in healthy donors. Study conclusions and caveats: The study labeled under 200 TCR beta chains cytomegalovirus-associated. CMV antigen specificity of a few CMV-associated chains was confirmed in vitro. TCR clusters originating in the first cohort tended to co-occur in the 120 validation repertoires, according to a later analysis.

The donors were in the approximately 110-subject validation cohort; that cohort was separate from the 666-subject first cohort. Germline V gene lookup returns CDR1 MDHEN and CDR2 SYDVKM. This CDR3 contains 13 residues. V was clipped by 3 bases and J by 9 bases, with 15 bases between them. This clone has more than one count but fewer than ten. Its antigen remains unidentified. Profiled with immunoSEQ multiplex PCR; TCRdb holds only in-frame clones, not every one. Here the sample spans 95,000 to 150,000 clones, around 90% being singletons. Sequenced input: PBMCs. This sequence originates from a woman aged 18-35 years in good health and CMV-seronegative. The chain is built from TRBV28 and TRBJ2-7, with D maybe TRBD2 (5 bases). CDR3 in DNA: TGTGCCAGCAGTTTGGGAGCGGCAGTGGGGCAGTACTTC. Its protein is CASSLGAAVGQYF.